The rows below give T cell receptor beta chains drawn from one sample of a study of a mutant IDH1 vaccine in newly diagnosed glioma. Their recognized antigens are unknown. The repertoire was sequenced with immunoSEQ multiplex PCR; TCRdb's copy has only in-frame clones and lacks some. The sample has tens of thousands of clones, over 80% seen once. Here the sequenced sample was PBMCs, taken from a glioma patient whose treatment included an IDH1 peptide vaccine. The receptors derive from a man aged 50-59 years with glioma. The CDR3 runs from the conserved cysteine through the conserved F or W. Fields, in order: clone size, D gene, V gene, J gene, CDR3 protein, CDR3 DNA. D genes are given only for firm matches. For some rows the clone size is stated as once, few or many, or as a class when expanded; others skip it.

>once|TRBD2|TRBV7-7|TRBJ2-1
CASSLLGGTGTSIGNEQFF
TGTGCTAGCAGCTTGTTAGGGGGGACCGGGACTAGCATAGGCAATGAGCAGTTCTTC
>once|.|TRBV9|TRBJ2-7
CASSVAYRGGEQYF
TGTGCCAGCAGCGTAGCTTACAGGGGGGGCGAGCAGTACTTC
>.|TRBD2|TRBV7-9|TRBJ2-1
CASSPLTGTSKFF
TGTGCCAGCAGTCCCCTAACCGGGACTAGTAAGTTCTTC
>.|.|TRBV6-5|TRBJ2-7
CASSYGRVNYEQYF
TGTGCCAGCAGTTACGGTAGGGTAAACTACGAGCAGTACTTC
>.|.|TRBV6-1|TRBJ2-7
CASSEGRDEQYF
TGTGCCAGCAGTGAAGGTAGGGACGAGCAGTACTTC
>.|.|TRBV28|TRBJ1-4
CASIGNEKLFF
TGTGCCAGCATTGGTAATGAAAAACTGTTTTTT
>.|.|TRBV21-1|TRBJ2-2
CASSCGRSTLIQTGELFF
TGTGCCAGCAGTTGTGGACGCTCGACCCTTATTCAAACCGGGGAGCTGTTTTTT
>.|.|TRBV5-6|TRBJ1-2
CASSLGVRSYGYTF
TGTGCCAGCAGCTTAGGTGTCCGCTCCTATGGCTACACCTTC
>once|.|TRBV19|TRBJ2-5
CASSGHGPQETQYF
TGTGCCAGTAGTGGCCACGGGCCCCAAGAGACCCAGTACTTC
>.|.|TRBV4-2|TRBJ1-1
CASSQETLGNTEAFF
TGTGCCAGCAGCCAAGAGACTCTCGGGAACACTGAAGCTTTCTTT
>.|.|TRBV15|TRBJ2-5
CATSRDRGPQETQYF
TGTGCCACCAGCAGAGATCGGGGGCCCCAAGAGACCCAGTACTTC
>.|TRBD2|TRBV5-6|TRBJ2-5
CASSLRGVHQGTQYF
TGTGCCAGCAGCTTGCGGGGGGTTCACCAGGGGACCCAGTACTTC
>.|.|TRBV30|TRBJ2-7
CAWRKVLQSHEQYF
TGTGCCTGGAGAAAAGTGCTTCAAAGCCACGAGCAGTACTTC
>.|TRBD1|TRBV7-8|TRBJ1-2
CASSLDRSTAGYTF
TGTGCCAGCAGCTTGGACAGGTCTACAGCTGGCTACACCTTC
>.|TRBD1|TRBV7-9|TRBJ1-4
CASSQGQGRPNEKLFF
TGTGCCAGCAGCCAGGGACAGGGGAGGCCTAATGAAAAACTGTTTTTT
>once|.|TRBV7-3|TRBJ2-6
CASSPETTSGANVLTF
TGTGCCAGCAGCCCAGAGACCACCTCTGGGGCCAACGTCCTGACTTTC
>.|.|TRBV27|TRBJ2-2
CASSPTVPTGELFF
TGTGCCAGCAGTCCGACAGTGCCCACCGGGGAGCTGTTTTTT
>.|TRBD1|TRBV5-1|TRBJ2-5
CASSTAGQGVPETQYF
TGCGCCAGCAGCACCGCAGGACAGGGGGTACCAGAGACCCAGTACTTC
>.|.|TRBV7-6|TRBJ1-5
CASSQMGGNQPQHF
TGTGCCAGCAGCCAAATGGGGGGGAATCAGCCCCAGCATTTT
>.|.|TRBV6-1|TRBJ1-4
CASSEFGAWEKLFF
TGTGCCAGCAGTGAATTCGGGGCTTGGGAAAAACTGTTTTTT
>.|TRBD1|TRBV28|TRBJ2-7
CASSRQGSSYEQYF
TGTGCCAGCAGTCGACAGGGTAGCTCCTACGAGCAGTACTTC
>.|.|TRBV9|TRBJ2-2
CASSAQANTGELFF
TGTGCCAGCAGCGCCCAGGCCAACACCGGGGAGCTGTTTTTT
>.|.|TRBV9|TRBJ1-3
CASSTDTGNTIYF
TGTGCCAGCAGCACAGACACTGGAAACACCATATATTTT
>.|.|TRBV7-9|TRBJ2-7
CASSLGNAAYEQYF
TGTGCCAGCAGCTTAGGAAACGCCGCGTACGAGCAGTACTTC
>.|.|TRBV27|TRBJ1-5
CASSAHSPSNQPQHF
TGTGCCAGCAGTGCCCACTCCCCTAGCAATCAGCCCCAGCATTTT